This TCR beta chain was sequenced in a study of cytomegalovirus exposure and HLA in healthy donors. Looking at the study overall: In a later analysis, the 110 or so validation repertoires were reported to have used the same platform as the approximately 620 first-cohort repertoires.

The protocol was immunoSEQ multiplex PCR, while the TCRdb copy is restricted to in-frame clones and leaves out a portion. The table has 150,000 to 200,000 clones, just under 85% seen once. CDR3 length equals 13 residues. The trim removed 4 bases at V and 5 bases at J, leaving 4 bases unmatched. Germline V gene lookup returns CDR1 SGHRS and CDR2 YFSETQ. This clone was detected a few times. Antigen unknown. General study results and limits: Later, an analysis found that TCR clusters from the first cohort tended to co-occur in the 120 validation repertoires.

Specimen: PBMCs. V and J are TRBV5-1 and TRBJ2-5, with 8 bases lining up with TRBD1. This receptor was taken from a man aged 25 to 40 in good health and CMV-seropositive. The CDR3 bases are TGCGCCAGCAGCAAGGACAGGGTCGAGACCCAGTACTTC. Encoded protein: CASSKDRVETQYF. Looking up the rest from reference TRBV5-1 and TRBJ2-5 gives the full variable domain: KAGVTQTPRYLIKTRGQQVTLSCSPISGHRSVSWYQQTPGQGLQFLFEYFSETQRNKGNFPGRFSGRQFSNSRSEMNVSTLELGDSALYLCASSKDRVETQYFGPGTRLLVL.